The text below deals with one T cell receptor beta chain. The data are from a study of blood T cell repertoires in COVID-19. Clones were sequenced by immunoSEQ multiplex PCR, and TCRdb holds only the in-frame ones, with some missing. The table records 450,000 or so clones, around 90% of them present only once. Germline-derived CDR1 and CDR2 are LNHDA and SQIVND (reference sequence). Trimming stripped 4 bases from V and 6 bases from J, with 13 bases between. The length of the CDR3 is 15 residues. The chain combines TRBV19 with TRBJ1-6; D not resolved. The sequenced sample was peripheral blood. The clonotype originates from a man aged 18 to 30 with COVID-19, enrolled during active disease. The chain's CDR3 is CASSTPGGGNSPLHF. The CDR3 nucleotides read TGTGCCAGTAGTACCCCCGGAGGTGGTAATTCACCCCTCCACTTT.